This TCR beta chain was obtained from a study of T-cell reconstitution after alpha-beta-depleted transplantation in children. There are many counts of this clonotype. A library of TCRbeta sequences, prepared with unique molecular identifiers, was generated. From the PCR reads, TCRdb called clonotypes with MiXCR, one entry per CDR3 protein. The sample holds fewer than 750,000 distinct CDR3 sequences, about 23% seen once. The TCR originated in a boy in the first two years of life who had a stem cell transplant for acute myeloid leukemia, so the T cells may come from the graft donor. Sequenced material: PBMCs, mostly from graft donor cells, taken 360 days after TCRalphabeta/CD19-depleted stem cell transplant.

The CDR3 DNA reads TGCAGCGTTGAGGGCAGGGGTAGCGGGGAAGCTTTCTTT. The encoded protein is CSVEGRGSGEAFF. This sequence joins TRBV29-1 and TRBJ1-1, with D perhaps matching TRBD1 (6 bases). This CDR3 contains 13 residues. Germline V lookup: CDR1 SQVTM, CDR2 ANQGSEA. Trimming shortened V by 3 bases and J by 8 bases, and 16 bases separated the two germline ends. The variable domain in full, with the rest retrieved from reference TRBV29-1 and TRBJ1-1, is SAVISQKPSRDICQRGTSLTIQCQVDSQVTMMFWYRQQPGQSLTLIATANQGSEATYESGFVIDKFPISRPNLTFSTLTVSNMSPEDSSIYLCSVEGRGSGEAFFGQGTRLTVV.